Listed below are T cell receptor beta chains from one sample, sequenced in a study of persistence of HIV-infected CD4 T cells. The antigens of these receptors remain unknown. TCRdb's copy holds only in-frame clones and misses some; the assay was immunoSEQ multiplex PCR. Here the sample spans under 40,000 clones, 70% being singletons. The starting material was CD4+ T cells sorted from PBMCs after roughly 17-hour stimulation, obtained from a patient who received antiretroviral therapy. Receptor source: an adult man with HIV who was CMV-seropositive. The CDR3 runs from the conserved cysteine through the conserved F or W.

>TRBJ1-1|TRBV3-1/TRBV3-2
CASSQVGGNTEAFF
>TRBJ2-3|TRBV2
CASSSQRTTTDTQYF
>TRBJ2-7|TRBV5-1
CASSLSTYEQYF
>TRBJ2-3|TRBV28
CASSLVGLAGGTQYF
>TRBJ2-3|TRBV6-6
CASSPLRADTQYF
>TRBJ1-1|TRBV3-1/TRBV3-2
CASSRTGQGTEAFF
>TRBJ1-2|TRBV5-1
CASSLSGQGISNYGYTF
>TRBJ2-1|TRBV20-1
CSASTGFMSEQFF
>TRBJ1-2|TRBV5-1
CASSLPPTGSLYGYTF
>TRBJ1-3|TRBV9
CASSEGLQGLNQNTIYF
>TRBJ1-1|TRBV3-1/TRBV3-2
CASSQLNTEAFF
>TRBJ1-2|TRBV5-4
CASRNPGLISYTF
>TRBJ1-5|TRBV24-1
CATSEGTQPQHF
>TRBJ1-1|TRBV6-6
CASINPGGGVHVAFF
>TRBJ2-1|TRBV6-4
CASSEGGDQYNEQFF
>TRBJ2-7|TRBV29-1
CSVDDLSNEQYF
>TRBJ1-5|TRBV5-6
CASSLLGRSNQPQHF
>TRBJ2-2|TRBV3-1/TRBV3-2
CASSQERSGAAGTGELFF
>TRBJ1-6|TRBV11-2
CASSLNSRTEQNF
>TRBJ1-4|TRBV7-9
CASSLSATNEKLFF
>TRBJ1-1|TRBV10-3
CAIKGGLKNTEAFF
>TRBJ2-5|TRBV18
CASSPGAIDGETQYF
>TRBJ2-7|TRBV6-5
CASRNPTAWHEQYF
>TRBJ1-1|TRBV5-1
CASSLSLTNTEAFF
>TRBJ1-1|TRBV19
CASSIRGRGGEAFF
>TRBJ1-2|TRBV6-5
CASSPSLDYGYTF
>TRBJ1-5|TRBV6-2/TRBV6-3
CASSYRQGNQPQHF
>TRBJ1-1|TRBV6-2/TRBV6-3
CASSSSGVNTEAFF
>TRBJ1-2|TRBV5-1
CASRSDATNYGYTF
>TRBJ2-1|TRBV7-2
CASSLGIGGSIQFF
>TRBJ1-1|TRBV9
CASSPRQGARTEAFF
>TRBJ2-1|TRBV7-9
CASSSQGNYNEQFF
>TRBJ2-1|TRBV24-1
CATSEAASYYNEQFF
>TRBJ1-1|TRBV9
CASERVVGAEAFF
>TRBJ2-2|TRBV19
CASSNQGRHGGELFF